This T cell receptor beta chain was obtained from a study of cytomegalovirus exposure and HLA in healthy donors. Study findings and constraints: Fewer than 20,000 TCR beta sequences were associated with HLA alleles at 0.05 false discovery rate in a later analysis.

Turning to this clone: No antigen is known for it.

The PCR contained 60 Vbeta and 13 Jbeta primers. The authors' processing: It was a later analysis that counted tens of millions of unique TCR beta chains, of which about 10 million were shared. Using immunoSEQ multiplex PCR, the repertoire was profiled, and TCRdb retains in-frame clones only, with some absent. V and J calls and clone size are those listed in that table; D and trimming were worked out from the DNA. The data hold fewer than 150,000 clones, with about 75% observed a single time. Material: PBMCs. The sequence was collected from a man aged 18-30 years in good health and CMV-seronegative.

The DNA of the CDR3 is TGTGCCAGCAGTGCAGAACCCGCTTCCGATGGCTACACCTTC. Residues: CASSAEPASDGYTF. The J gene is TRBJ1-2, the V gene TRBV27; D remains ambiguous. The germline V gene encodes CDR1 MNHEY and CDR2 SMNVEV (reference sequence). Deletions cut 5 bases from V and 6 bases from J, with 16 bases between. The CDR3 is 14 amino acids.